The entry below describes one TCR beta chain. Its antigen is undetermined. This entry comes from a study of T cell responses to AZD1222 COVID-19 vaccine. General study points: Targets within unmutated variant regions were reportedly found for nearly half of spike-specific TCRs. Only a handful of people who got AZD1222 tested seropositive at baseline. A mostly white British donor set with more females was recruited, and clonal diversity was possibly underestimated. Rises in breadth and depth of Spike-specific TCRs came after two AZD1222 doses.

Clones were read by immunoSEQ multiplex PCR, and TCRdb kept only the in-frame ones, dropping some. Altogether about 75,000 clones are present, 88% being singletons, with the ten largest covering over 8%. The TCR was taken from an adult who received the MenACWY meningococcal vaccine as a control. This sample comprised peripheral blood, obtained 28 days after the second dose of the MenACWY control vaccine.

DNA for the CDR3: TGTGCCAGCAGTTTTGGAAAAGGGTACGGGGAGTACGATTCACCCCTCCACTTT. It specifies CASSFGKGYGEYDSPLHF. The chain has TRBV28 and TRBJ1-6; no definite D call. V was cut by 3 bases and J by 8 bases, with 23 bases left in between. Germline V CDR1 and CDR2: MDHEN, SYDVKM. CDR3 length: 18 residues.